The T cell receptor beta chain under discussion was sequenced for a study of T cells in Graves' hyperthyroidism and ophthalmopathy. Researchers took RNA transcripts and amplified the TCR beta CDR3 regions from them. HTBI primers were employed in a first-round RT-PCR of the TCR CDR3. TCRdb reanalysed the multiplex PCR reads using MiXCR and keeps one entry per CDR3 protein. The sample holds over 350,000 distinct CDR3 sequences, less than 20% seen once. This clonotype was seen at least ten times. Germline lookup yields CDR1 DFQATT and CDR2 SNEGSKA (reference sequence). The CDR3 runs to 13 residues. V was trimmed by 7 bases and J by 5 bases, leaving 12 bases between them.

The rearrangement joins TRBV20-1 to TRBJ1-6; the D is unclear. This clonotype was obtained from a man aged 18 to 29 with Graves' ophthalmopathy. The sample taken for sequencing was blood. CDR3 nucleotides: TGCAGTGTCCTGGGGTCTGATAATTCACCCCTCCACTTT. Its protein is CSVLGSDNSPLHF.